The count of the clone carrying this TCR beta chain is one. Germline V gene data show CDR1 as SQVTM and CDR2 as ANQGSEA. The CDR3 totals 16 residues. V was trimmed by 0 bases and J by 2 bases, leaving 16 bases between them. This sample is drawn from a study of cytomegalovirus exposure and HLA in healthy donors. 13 Jbeta primers and 60 Vbeta primers were used for the PCR. Clones were read by immunoSEQ multiplex PCR, and TCRdb kept only the in-frame ones, dropping some. The sample shows 150,000 or so clones, around 74% of them seen only once. V gene TRBV29-1 combines with J gene TRBJ1-2, with D perhaps TRBD1 (6 bases). The TCR originated in a man younger than 35 in good health and CMV-seropositive. Sequences were obtained from PBMCs. As DNA, the CDR3 is TGCAGCGTTGAAGATCCCGTCAGGCAGGGGAACTATGGCTACACCTTC. Amino acid sequence: CSVEDPVRQGNYGYTF.